This passage covers 10 T cell receptor beta chains from one sample sequenced in a study of blood T cells in healthy people across ages. A second PCR of about 6 to 11 cycles used a sample-barcoded 5' primer and a J-beta primer mix. From the 5' RACE reads, TCRdb called clonotypes with MiXCR, one entry per CDR3 protein. The table lists 630,000 or so distinct CDR3 sequences, 25% to 35% of them singletons. The material sequenced was blood. The receptors were sampled from a woman aged 80 or over in good health.

This chain uses TRBV7-9 with TRBJ1-3, with D uncertain. Germline V lookup: CDR1 SEHNR, CDR2 FQNEAQ (reference sequence). The CDR3 length is 16 residues. V lost 5 bases to trimming and J lost 0 bases, with 14 bases between them. The CDR3 coding sequence is TGTGCCAGCAGCCCCAGCTCTAGCCCCTCTGGAAACACCATATATTTT. It translates to CASSPSSSPSGNTIYF.

There are many counts of this clonotype. The gene calls are TRBV6-5 and TRBJ2-5, with unresolved D. This CDR3 is 15 amino acids long. Trimming cost V 2 bases and J 4 bases, with 14 bases left between them. CDR1 MNHEY and CDR2 SVGAGI come from the germline V gene. Here the CDR3 DNA reads TGTGCCAGCAGTTACCGGAATCCTCTGCGAGAGACCCAGTACTTC. This translates into CASSYRNPLRETQYF.

This clonotype was found a few times. One base away lies a much larger clone, so this may be a sequencing read error. The chain has TRBV20-1 and TRBJ2-7; D is possibly TRBD1 (5 bases). This CDR3 is built from 13 residues. CDR1 is DFQATT and CDR2 is SNEGSKA in the germline V gene (reference sequence). Trimming cost V 3 bases and J 7 bases, with 16 bases left between them. CDR3 amino acids: CSASKGLQGEQYF. In nucleotides, the CDR3 is TGCAGTGCTAGCAAGGGGCTTCAAGGAGAGCAGTACTTC.

In the case of this clonotype: It may be a read error: a sequence one base away is much more abundant. This sequence joins TRBV5-4 and TRBJ2-2; no clear D. The germline V gene encodes CDR1 SGHNT and CDR2 YYREEE (reference sequence). This CDR3 region has 12 residues. This CDR3 reads CAGSNGPGELFF. The CDR3 DNA is TGTGCCGGCAGCAACGGCCCCGGGGAGCTGTTTTTT.

This clonotype came up many times. The rearrangement joins TRBV6-6 to TRBJ2-3; TRBD2 aligns across 8 bases. In germline, CDR1 is MNHNY, CDR2 SVGAGI (reference sequence). This CDR3 comprises 14 residues. The J segment lost 2 bases and the V segment lost 4 bases, leaving 2 bases of the junction unmatched. The CDR3 region has the DNA TGTGCCAGCAGTTCGACTAGCGACACAGATACGCAGTATTTT. Encoded protein: CASSSTSDTDTQYF.

This clonotype has just a few counts. The chain has TRBV20-1 and TRBJ1-1; D is perhaps TRBD1 (5 bases). V lost 5 bases and J lost 11, with 27 bases in between. The length of the CDR3 is 15 residues. Germline CDR1 DFQATT, CDR2 SNEGSKA (reference sequence). The CDR3 coding sequence is TGCAGTGCTTTTCCCTCTAGGGGAAATAGTGAGAAGGCTTTCTTT. This translates into CSAFPSRGNSEKAFF.

This clonotype was picked up a small number of times. This may come from a read error, since a much larger clone is one base off. The chain has TRBV7-8 and TRBJ2-7, with 7 nucleotides matching TRBD2. This CDR3 spans 16 amino acids. The ends lost 1 base at V and 2 bases at J; junction bases unmatched: 8. Germline V gene data show CDR1 as SGHVS and CDR2 as FQNEAQ. In nucleotides, the CDR3 is TGTGCCAGCAGCTTAGGGGGGGGAACCAAACCCTACGAGCAGTACTTC. Translating gives CASSLGGGTKPYEQYF. Together with reference TRBV7-8 and TRBJ2-7, the CDR3 gives the full variable domain: GAGVSQSPRYKVAKRGQDVALRCDPISGHVSLFWYQQALGQGPEFLTYFQNEAQLDKSGLPSDRFFAERPEGSVSTLKIQRTQQEDSAVYLCASSLGGGTKPYEQYFGPGTRLTVT.

This clonotype was counted at least ten times. V and J are TRBV15 and TRBJ2-2; 8 bases fit TRBD2. The junction had 4 bases not matched to a gene; V was cut back by 3 bases and J by 1 base. This CDR3 spans 16 amino acids. Germline assignment: CDR1 LNHNV and CDR2 YYDKDF (reference sequence). CDR3 sequence: CATSRDLAGNTGELFF. The CDR3, as DNA: TGTGCCACCAGCAGGGATCTAGCGGGGAACACCGGGGAGCTGTTTTTT.

This clonotype appeared many times. This chain links TRBV3-1 with TRBJ2-3; unclear D gene. Germline V gene lookup returns CDR1 LGHDT and CDR2 YNNKEL (reference sequence). CDR3 size: 14 residues. V was shortened by 1 base and J by 2 bases, with 7 bases between the two germline ends. CDR3 bases: TGTGCCAGCAGCCAAGGAAGACCCACAGATACGCAGTATTTT. Translated, it gives CASSQGRPTDTQYF.

This clonotype was detected a few times. The V call is TRBV7-2, the J call TRBJ1-2; no clear D. The CDR3 totals 14 residues. Trimming took off 1 base at V and 2 bases at J, with 8 bases between the two ends. Germline-derived CDR1 and CDR2 are SGHTA and FQGNSA. This chain's CDR3 is CASSLGAENYGYTF. The CDR3 DNA follows: TGTGCCAGCAGCTTAGGGGCGGAAAACTATGGCTACACCTTC.